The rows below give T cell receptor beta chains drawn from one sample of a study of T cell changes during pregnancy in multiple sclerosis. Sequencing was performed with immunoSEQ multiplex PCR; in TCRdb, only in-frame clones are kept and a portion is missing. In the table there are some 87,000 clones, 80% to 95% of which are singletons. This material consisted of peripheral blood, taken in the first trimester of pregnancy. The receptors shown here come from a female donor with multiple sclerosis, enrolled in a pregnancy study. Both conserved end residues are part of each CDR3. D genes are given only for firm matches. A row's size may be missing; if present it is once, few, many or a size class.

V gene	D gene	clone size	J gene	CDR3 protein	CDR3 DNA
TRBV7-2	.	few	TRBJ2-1	CASSIFLQGRYNEQFF	TGTGCCAGCAGCATTTTCCTACAGGGGAGGTACAATGAGCAGTTCTTC
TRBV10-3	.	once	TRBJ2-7	CAISPGDSYEQYF	TGTGCCATCAGTCCGGGAGACTCCTACGAGCAGTACTTC
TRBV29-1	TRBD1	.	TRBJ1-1	CSGWTGRDTEAFF	TGCAGCGGGTGGACAGGAAGGGACACTGAAGCTTTCTTT
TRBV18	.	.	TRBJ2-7	CASSPRAGTISYEQYF	TGTGCCAGCTCACCACGTGCGGGAACTATCTCCTACGAGCAGTACTTC
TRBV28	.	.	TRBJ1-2	CASQGPYGYTF	TGTGCCAGTCAGGGCCCTTATGGCTACACCTTC
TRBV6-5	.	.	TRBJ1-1	CASSYSPAVNTEAFF	TGTGCCAGCAGTTACTCGCCTGCGGTGAACACTGAAGCTTTCTTT
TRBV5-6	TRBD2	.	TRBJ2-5	CASSLAVAGGRHQETQYF	TGTGCCAGCAGCTTGGCGGTAGCGGGAGGGCGCCACCAAGAGACCCAGTACTTC
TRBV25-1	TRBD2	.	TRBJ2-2	CASSELAGRAGELFF	TGTGCCAGCAGCGAGTTAGCGGGCCGAGCCGGGGAGCTGTTTTTT
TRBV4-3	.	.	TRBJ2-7	CASSQDRGWEQYF	TGCGCCAGCAGCCAAGACCGGGGGTGGGAGCAGTACTTC
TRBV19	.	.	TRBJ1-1	CASSIGRGTEAFF	TGTGCCAGTAGTATAGGAAGGGGGACTGAAGCTTTCTTT
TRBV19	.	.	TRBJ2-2	CASNSGLSAGELFF	TGTGCCAGTAATTCAGGCCTGTCTGCCGGGGAGCTGTTTTTT
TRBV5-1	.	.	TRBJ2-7	CASSVEGRYEQYF	TGCGCCAGCAGCGTCGAGGGTCGGTACGAGCAGTACTTC
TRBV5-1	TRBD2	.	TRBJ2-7	CASKASGGFYEQYF	TGCGCCAGCAAGGCTAGCGGGGGATTCTACGAGCAGTACTTC
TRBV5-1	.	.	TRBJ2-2	CASSLAASTGELFF	TGCGCCAGCAGCTTGGCTGCCAGTACCGGGGAGCTGTTTTTT
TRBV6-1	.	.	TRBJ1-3	CASSQGNTIYF	TGTGCCAGCAGTCAGGGAAACACCATATATTTT
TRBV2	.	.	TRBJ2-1	CASSESSQLPYNEQFF	TGTGCCAGCAGTGAGAGTAGTCAACTACCCTACAATGAGCAGTTCTTC
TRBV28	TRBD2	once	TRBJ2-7	CASSLFGSSGNYEQYF	TGTGCCAGCAGTTTATTTGGGTCTAGCGGAAACTACGAGCAGTACTTC
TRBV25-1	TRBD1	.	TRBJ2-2	CASSELALDRGAGELFF	TGTGCCAGCAGTGAATTAGCCCTGGACAGGGGGGCCGGGGAGCTGTTTTTT
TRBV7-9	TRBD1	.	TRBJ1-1	CASSLGQGASEAFF	TGTGCCAGCAGCTTAGGGCAGGGGGCTAGTGAAGCTTTCTTT
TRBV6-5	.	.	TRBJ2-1	CASSYEGSYNEQFF	TGTGCCAGCAGTTACGAGGGCAGTTACAATGAGCAGTTCTTC
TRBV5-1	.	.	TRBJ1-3	CASSSTGGGQGNTIYF	TGCGCCAGCAGCTCCACGGGCGGAGGCCAAGGAAACACCATATATTTT
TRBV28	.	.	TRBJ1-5	CASRFSGQPQHF	TGTGCCAGCAGATTTTCAGGCCAGCCCCAGCATTTT
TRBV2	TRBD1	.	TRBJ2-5	CASSRDSQETQYF	TGTGCCAGCAGTAGGGACAGCCAAGAGACCCAGTACTTC
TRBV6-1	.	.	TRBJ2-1	CASSEGARSYNEQFF	TGTGCCAGCAGTGAGGGGGCTAGGTCCTACAATGAGCAGTTCTTC
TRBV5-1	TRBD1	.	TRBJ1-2	CASSFKPRGLNYGYTF	TGCGCCAGCAGCTTTAAGCCTAGGGGGCTTAACTATGGCTACACCTTC
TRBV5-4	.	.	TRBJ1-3	CASSFLQGNTIYF	TGTGCCAGCAGCTTCCTACAGGGAAACACCATATATTTT
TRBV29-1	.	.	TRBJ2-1	CSVASGYNEQFF	TGCAGCGTTGCCTCGGGCTACAATGAGCAGTTCTTC
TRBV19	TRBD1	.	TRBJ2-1	CASSRTPGTGFNEQFF	TGTGCCAGTAGTAGGACTCCCGGGACAGGGTTCAATGAGCAGTTCTTC
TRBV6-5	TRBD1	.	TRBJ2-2	CASKRTGNTGELFF	TGTGCCAGCAAGAGGACAGGGAACACCGGGGAGCTGTTTTTT
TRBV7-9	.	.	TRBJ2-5	CASSPEDRLETQYF	TGTGCCAGCAGCCCCGAAGACAGGTTGGAGACCCAGTACTTC
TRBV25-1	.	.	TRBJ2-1	CASSRLVEQFF	TGTGCCAGCAGCCGACTCGTTGAGCAGTTCTTC
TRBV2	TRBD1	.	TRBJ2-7	CASKGTGGPYEQYF	TGTGCCAGCAAGGGGACAGGGGGCCCCTACGAGCAGTACTTC
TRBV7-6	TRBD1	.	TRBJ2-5	CASSSDGQGETQYF	TGTGCCAGCAGCTCCGATGGACAGGGGGAGACCCAGTACTTC
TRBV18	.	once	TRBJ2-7	CASSPRGRGEQYF	TGTGCCAGCTCACCACGGGGCCGTGGTGAGCAGTACTTC
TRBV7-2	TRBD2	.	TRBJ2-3	CASTNRGGQDTQYF	TGTGCCAGCACCAACCGGGGGGGGCAAGATACGCAGTATTTT
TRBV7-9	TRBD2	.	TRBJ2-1	CASSLELAGLNEQFF	TGTGCCAGCAGCTTAGAACTAGCGGGTTTAAATGAGCAGTTCTTC
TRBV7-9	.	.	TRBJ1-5	CASSPGQYNQPQHF	TGTGCCAGCAGCCCTGGACAGTACAATCAGCCCCAGCATTTT
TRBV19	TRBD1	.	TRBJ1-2	CASSIVGTGDGYTF	TGTGCCAGTAGTATTGTAGGGACAGGGGATGGCTACACCTTC
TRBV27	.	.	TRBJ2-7	CASSVSGLYEQYF	TGTGCCAGCAGTGTATCGGGACTCTACGAGCAGTACTTC
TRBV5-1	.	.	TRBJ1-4	CASSFQSGRRNEKLFF	TGCGCCAGCAGCTTCCAGTCCGGTAGGAGGAATGAAAAACTGTTTTTT